The source of this T cell receptor (beta chain) is a study of blood T cell repertoires in COVID-19. CDR3 length: 12 amino acids. V dropped 7 bases and J dropped 8; count of bases not matched to a gene: 5. Data came from immunoSEQ multiplex PCR; TCRdb stores just in-frame clones and leaves some out. The sample has roughly 180,000 clones; about 88% are singletons. The sequence was obtained from a man aged 18 to 30 with acute or convalescent COVID-19. The chain employs TRBV12-3 or TRBV12-4 and TRBJ2-3, with TRBD2 matching 8 bases. The sample consisted of peripheral blood. This CDR3 is CASTPREGTQYF. As DNA, the CDR3 is TGTGCCAGCACCCCTCGGGAGGGTACGCAGTATTTT.